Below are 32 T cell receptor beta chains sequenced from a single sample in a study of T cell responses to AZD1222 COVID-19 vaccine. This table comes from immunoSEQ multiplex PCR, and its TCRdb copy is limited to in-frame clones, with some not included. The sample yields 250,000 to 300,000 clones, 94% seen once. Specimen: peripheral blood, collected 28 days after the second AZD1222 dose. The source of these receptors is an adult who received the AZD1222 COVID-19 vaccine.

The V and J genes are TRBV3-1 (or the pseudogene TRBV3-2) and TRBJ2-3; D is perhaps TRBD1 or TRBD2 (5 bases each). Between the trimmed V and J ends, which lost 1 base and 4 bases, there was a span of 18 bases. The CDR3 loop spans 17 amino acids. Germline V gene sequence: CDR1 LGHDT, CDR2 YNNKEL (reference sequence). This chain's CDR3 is CASSQALGAARADTQYF. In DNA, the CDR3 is TGTGCCAGCAGCCAAGCCCTCGGGGCGGCGCGGGCAGATACGCAGTATTTT.

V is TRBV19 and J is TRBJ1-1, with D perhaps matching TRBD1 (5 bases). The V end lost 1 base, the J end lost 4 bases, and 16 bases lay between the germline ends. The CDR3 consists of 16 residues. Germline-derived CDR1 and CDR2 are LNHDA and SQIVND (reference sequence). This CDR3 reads CASSIVISGSGTEAFF. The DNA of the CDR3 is TGTGCCAGTAGTATAGTAATTTCAGGGAGTGGCACTGAAGCTTTCTTT.

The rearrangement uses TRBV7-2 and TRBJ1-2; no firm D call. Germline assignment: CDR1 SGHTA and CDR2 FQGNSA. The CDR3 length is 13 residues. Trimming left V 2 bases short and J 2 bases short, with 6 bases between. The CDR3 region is CASSLSRNYGYTF. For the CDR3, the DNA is TGTGCCAGCAGCTTATCCCGAAACTATGGCTACACCTTC.

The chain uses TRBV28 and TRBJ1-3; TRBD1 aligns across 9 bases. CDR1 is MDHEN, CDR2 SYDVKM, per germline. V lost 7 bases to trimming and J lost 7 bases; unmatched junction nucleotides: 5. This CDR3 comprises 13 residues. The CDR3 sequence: CASTTGGGNTIYF. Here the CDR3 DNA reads TGTGCCAGCACGACAGGGGGAGGGAACACCATATATTTT.

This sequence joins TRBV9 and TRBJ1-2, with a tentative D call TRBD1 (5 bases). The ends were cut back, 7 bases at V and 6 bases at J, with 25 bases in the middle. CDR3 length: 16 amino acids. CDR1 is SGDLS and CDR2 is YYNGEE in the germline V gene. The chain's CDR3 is CASGPVGTGLKHGYTF. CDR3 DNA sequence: TGTGCCAGCGGCCCGGTAGGGACCGGGCTGAAACATGGCTACACCTTC.

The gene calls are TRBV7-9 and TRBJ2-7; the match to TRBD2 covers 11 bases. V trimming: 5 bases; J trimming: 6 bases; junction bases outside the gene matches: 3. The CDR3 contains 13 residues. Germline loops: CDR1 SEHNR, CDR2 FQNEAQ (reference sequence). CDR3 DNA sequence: TGTGCCAGCAGCCTTAGCGGGAGGGCCGAGCAGTACTTC. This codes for CASSLSGRAEQYF.

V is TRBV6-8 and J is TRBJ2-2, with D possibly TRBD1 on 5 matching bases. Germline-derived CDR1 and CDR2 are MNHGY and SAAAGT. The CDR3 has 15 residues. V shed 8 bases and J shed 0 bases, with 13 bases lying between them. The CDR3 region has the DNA TGTGCCAGCTCCAGGGCGGACGCGAACACCGGGGAGCTGTTTTTT. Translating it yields CASSRADANTGELFF.

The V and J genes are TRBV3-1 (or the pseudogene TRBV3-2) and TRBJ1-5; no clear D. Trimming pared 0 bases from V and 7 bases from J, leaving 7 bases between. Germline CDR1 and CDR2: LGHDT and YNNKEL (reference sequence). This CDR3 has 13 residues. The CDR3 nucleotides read TGTGCCAGCAGCCAAGATCCGAAACAGCCCCAGCATTTT. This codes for CASSQDPKQPQHF.

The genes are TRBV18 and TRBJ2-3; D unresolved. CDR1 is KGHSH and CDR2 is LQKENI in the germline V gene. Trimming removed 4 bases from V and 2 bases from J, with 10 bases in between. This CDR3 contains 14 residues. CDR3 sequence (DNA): TGTGCCAGCTCACTTGGTTCCCCCACAGATACGCAGTATTTT. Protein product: CASSLGSPTDTQYF.

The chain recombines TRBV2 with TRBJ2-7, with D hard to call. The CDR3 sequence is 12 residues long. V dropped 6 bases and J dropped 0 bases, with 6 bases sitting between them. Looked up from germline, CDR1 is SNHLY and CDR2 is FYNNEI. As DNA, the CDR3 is TGTGCCAGCAGCTATAGCTCCTACGAGCAGTACTTC. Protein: CASSYSSYEQYF.

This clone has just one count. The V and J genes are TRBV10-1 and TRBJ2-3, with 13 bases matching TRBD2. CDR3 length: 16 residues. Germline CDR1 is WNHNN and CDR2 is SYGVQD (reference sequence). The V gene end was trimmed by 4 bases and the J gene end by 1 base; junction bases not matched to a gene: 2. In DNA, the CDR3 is TGCGCCAGCAGTGCGGGGACTAGCGGGGGCACAGATACGCAGTATTTT. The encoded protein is CASSAGTSGGTDTQYF.

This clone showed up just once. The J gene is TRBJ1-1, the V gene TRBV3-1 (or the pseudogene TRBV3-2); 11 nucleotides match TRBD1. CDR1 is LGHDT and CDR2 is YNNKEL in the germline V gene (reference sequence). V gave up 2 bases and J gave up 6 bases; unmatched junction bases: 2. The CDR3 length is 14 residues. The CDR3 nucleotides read TGTGCCAGCAGCCAACCGGGACAGGGGGCTGAAGCTTTCTTT. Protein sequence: CASSQPGQGAEAFF.

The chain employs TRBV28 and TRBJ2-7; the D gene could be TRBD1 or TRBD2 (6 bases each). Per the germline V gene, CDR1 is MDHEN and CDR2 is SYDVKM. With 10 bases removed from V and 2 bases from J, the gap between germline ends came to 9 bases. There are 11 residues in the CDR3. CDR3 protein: CATGGTYEQYF. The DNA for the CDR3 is TGTGCCACCGGGGGCACCTACGAGCAGTACTTC.

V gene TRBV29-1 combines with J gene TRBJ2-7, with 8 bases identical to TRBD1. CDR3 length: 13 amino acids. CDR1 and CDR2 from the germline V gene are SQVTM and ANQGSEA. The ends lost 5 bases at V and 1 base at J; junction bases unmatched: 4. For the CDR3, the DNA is TGCAGCGTTTCAAGGACAGGGTCCTACGAGCAGTACTTC. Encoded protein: CSVSRTGSYEQYF.

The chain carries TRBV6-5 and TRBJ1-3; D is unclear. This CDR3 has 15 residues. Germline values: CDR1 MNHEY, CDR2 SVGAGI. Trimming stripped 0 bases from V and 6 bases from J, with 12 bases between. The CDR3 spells CASSYSIPPLNTIYF. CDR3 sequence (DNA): TGTGCCAGCAGTTACTCGATCCCGCCTTTAAACACCATATATTTT.

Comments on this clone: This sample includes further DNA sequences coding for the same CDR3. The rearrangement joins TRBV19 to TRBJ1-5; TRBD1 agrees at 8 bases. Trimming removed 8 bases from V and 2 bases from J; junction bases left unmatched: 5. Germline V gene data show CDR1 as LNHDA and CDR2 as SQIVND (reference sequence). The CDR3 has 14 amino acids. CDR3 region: CASSGTGGNQPQHF. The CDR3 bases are TGTGCCAGTTCCGGGACAGGAGGCAATCAGCCCCAGCATTTT.

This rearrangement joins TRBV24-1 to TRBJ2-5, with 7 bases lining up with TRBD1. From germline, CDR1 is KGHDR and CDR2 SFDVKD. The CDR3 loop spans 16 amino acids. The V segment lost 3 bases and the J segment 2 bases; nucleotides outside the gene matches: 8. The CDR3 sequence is CATSDIGTAGQETQYF. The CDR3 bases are TGTGCCACCAGTGATATTGGGACAGCAGGACAAGAGACCCAGTACTTC.

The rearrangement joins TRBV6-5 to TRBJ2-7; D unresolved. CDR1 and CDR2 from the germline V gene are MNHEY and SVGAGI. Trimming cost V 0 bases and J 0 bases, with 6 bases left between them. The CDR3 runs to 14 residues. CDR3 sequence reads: CASSYSRSSYEQYF. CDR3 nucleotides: TGTGCCAGCAGTTACTCTCGGAGCTCCTACGAGCAGTACTTC.

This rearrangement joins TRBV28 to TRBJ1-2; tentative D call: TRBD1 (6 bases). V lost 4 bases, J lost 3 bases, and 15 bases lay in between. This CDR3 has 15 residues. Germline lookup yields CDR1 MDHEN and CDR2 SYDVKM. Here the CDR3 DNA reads TGTGCCAGCAGTTCCGCCCAGGGGACGTACTATGGCTACACCTTC. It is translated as CASSSAQGTYYGYTF.

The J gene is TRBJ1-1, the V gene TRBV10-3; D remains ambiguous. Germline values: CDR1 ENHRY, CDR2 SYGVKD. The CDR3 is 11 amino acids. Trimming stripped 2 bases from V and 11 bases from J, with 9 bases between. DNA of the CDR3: TGTGCCATCAGTGAGGGAAGAACGGCTTTCTTT. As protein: CAISEGRTAFF.

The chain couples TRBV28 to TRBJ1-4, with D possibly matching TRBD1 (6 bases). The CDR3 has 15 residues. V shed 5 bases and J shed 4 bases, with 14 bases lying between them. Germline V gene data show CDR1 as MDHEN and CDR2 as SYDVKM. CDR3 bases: TGTGCCAGCAGTCTAGGGGGTATTTTTAATGAAAAACTGTTTTTT. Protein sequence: CASSLGGIFNEKLFF. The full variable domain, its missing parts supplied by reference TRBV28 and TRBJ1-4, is DVKVTQSSRYLVKRTGEKVFLECVQDMDHENMFWYRQDPGLGLRLIYFSYDVKMKEKGDIPEGYSVSREKKERFSLILESASTNQTSMYLCASSLGGIFNEKLFFGSGTQLSVL.

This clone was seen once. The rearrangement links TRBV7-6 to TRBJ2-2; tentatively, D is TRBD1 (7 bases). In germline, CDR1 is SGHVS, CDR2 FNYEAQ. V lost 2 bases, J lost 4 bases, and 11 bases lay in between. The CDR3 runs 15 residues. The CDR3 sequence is CASSLRQGGTGELFF. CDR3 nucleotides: TGTGCCAGCAGCTTAAGACAGGGAGGCACCGGGGAGCTGTTTTTT.

CDR3: CASSLIYGPGISYEQYF. In DNA form, the CDR3 reads TGTGCCAGCAGTCTCATTTATGGGCCCGGAATTTCCTACGAGCAGTACTTC. The rearrangement uses TRBV27 and TRBJ2-7; D is undetermined. CDR3 length: 17 amino acids. V was cut by 5 bases and J by 1 base, with 21 bases left in between. From germline, CDR1 is MNHEY and CDR2 SMNVEV (reference sequence).

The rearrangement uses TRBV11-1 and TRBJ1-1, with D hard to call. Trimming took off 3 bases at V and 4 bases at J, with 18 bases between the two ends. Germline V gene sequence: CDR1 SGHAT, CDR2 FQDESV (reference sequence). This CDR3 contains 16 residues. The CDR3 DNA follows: TGTGCCAGCAGCTTCTATAACCCCCGGAAAGGCACTGAAGCTTTCTTT. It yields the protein CASSFYNPRKGTEAFF. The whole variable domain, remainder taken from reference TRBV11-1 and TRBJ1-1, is EAEVAQSPRYKITEKSQAVAFWCDPISGHATLYWYRQILGQGPELLVQFQDESVVDDSQLPKDRFSAERLKGVDSTLKIQPAELGDSAMYLCASSFYNPRKGTEAFFGQGTRLTVV.

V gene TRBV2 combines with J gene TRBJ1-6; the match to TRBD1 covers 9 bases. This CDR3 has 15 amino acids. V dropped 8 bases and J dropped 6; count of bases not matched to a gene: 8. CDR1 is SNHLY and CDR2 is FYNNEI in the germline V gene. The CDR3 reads CASGKTGGTNSPLHF. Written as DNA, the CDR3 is TGTGCCAGCGGAAAGACAGGGGGTACTAATTCACCCCTCCACTTT. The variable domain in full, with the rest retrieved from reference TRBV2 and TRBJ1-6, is EPEVTQTPSHQVTQMGQEVILRCVPISNHLYFYWYRQILGQKVEFLVSFYNNEISEKSEIFDDQFSVERPDGSNFTLKIRSTKLEDSAMYFCASGKTGGTNSPLHFGNGTRLTVT.

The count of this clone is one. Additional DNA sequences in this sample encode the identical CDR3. In DNA form, the CDR3 reads TGTGCCAGCAGTTCCCTGGACGAGCAGTACTTC. It translates to CASSSLDEQYF. V is TRBV6-5 and J is TRBJ2-7; D remains unclear. The CDR3 extends over 11 amino acids. Germline V gene lookup returns CDR1 MNHEY and CDR2 SVGAGI. Trimming removed 4 bases at V and 5 bases at J, with 6 bases between.

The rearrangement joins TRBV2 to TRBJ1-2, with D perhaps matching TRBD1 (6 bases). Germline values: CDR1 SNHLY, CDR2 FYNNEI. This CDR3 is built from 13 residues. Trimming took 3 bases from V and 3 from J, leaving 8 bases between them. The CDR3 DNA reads TGTGCCAGCAGTGAGGACAGCGACTATGGCTACACCTTC. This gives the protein CASSEDSDYGYTF.

CDR3: CAIRNTYGRSTDTQYF. The CDR3 nucleotides are TGTGCCATCAGGAACACCTATGGGCGTAGCACAGATACGCAGTATTTT. This chain uses TRBV10-3 with TRBJ2-3, with D hard to call. The CDR3 runs 16 residues. The germline gives CDR1 ENHRY, CDR2 SYGVKD. The ends were cut back, 6 bases at V and 0 bases at J, with 16 bases in the middle.

The CDR3 region is CASLLAGGTGELFF. DNA of the CDR3: TGTGCCAGCTTGCTAGCGGGAGGAACCGGGGAGCTGTTTTTT. The V call is TRBV28, the J call TRBJ2-2, with 11 positions matching TRBD2. Trimming removed 8 bases from V and 5 bases from J; junction bases left unmatched: 4. The germline V gene encodes CDR1 MDHEN and CDR2 SYDVKM. The CDR3 length is 14 residues.

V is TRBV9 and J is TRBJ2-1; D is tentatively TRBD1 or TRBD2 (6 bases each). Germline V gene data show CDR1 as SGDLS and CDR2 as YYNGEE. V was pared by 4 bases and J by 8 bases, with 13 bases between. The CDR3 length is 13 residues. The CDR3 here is CASSLGGQDEQFF. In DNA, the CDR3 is TGTGCCAGCAGCCTTGGGGGGCAAGATGAGCAGTTCTTC.

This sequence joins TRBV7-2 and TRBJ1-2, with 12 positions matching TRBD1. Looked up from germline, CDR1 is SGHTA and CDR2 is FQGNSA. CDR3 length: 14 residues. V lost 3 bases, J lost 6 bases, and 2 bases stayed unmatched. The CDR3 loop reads CASSFRDRGHGYTF. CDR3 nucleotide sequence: TGTGCCAGCAGCTTCCGGGACAGGGGGCATGGCTACACCTTC. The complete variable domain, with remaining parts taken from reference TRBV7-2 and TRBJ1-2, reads GAGVSQSPSNKVTEKGKDVELRCDPISGHTALYWYRQSLGQGLEFLIYFQGNSAPDKSGLPSDRFSAERTGGSVSTLTIQRTQQEDSAVYLCASSFRDRGHGYTFGSGTRLTVV.

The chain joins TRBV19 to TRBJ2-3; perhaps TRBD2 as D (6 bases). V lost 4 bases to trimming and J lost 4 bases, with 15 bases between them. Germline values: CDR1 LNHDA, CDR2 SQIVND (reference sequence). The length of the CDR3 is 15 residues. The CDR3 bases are TGTGCCAGTAGTAAAACTAGCATGGGGCCAGATACGCAGTATTTT. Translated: CASSKTSMGPDTQYF. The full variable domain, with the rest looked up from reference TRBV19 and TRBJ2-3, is DGGITQSPKYLFRKEGQNVTLSCEQNLNHDAMYWYRQDPGQGLRLIYYSQIVNDFQKGDIAEGYSVSREKKESFPLTVTSAQKNPTAFYLCASSKTSMGPDTQYFGPGTRLTVL.